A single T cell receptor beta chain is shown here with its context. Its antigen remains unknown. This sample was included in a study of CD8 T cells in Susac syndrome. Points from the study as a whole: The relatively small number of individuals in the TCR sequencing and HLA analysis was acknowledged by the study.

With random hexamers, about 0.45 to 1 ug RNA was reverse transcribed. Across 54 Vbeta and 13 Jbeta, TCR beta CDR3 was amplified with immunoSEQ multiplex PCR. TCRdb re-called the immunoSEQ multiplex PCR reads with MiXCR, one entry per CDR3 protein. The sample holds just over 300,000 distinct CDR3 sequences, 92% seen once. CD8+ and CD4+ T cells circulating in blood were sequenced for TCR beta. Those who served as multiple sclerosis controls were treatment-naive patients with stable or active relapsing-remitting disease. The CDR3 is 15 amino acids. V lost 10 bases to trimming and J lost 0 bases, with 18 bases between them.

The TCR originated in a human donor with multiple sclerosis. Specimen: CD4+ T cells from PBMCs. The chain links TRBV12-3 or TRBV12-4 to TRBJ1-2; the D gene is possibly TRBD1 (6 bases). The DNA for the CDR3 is TGTGCCACCACAGGGAAGGGGAAATCTAACTATGGCTACACCTTC. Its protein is CATTGKGKSNYGYTF.